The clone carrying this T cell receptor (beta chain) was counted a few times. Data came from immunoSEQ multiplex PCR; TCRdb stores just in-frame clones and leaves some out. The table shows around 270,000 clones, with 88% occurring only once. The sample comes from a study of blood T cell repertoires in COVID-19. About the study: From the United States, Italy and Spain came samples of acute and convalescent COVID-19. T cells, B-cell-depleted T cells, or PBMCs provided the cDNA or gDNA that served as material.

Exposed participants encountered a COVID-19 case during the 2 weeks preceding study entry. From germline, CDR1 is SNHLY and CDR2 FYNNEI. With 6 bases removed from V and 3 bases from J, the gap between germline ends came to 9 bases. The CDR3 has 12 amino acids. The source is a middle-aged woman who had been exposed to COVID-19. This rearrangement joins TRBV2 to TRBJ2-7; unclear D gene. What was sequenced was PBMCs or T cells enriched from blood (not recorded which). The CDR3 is CASSYGNYEQYF. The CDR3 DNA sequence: TGTGCCAGCAGCTACGGTAACTACGAGCAGTACTTC. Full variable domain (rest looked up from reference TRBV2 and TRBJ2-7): EPEVTQTPSHQVTQMGQEVILRCVPISNHLYFYWYRQILGQKVEFLVSFYNNEISEKSEIFDDQFSVERPDGSNFTLKIRSTKLEDSAMYFCASSYGNYEQYFGPGTRLTVT.